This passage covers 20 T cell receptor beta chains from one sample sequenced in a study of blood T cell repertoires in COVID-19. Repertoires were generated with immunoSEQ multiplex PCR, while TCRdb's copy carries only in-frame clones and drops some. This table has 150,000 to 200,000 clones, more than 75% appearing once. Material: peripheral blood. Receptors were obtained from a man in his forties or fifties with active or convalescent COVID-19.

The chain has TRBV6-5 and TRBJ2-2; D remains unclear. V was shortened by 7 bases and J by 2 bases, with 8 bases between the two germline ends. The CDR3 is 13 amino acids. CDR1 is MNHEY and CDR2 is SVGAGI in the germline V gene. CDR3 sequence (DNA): TGTGCCAGCACCCAGTCTAACACCGGGGAGCTGTTTTTT. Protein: CASTQSNTGELFF.

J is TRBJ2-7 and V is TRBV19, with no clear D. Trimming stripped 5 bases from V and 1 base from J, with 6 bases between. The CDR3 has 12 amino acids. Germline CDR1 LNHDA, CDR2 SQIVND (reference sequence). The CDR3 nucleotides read TGTGCCAGTAGTGCCAGTTCCTACGAGCAGTACTTC. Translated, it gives CASSASSYEQYF.

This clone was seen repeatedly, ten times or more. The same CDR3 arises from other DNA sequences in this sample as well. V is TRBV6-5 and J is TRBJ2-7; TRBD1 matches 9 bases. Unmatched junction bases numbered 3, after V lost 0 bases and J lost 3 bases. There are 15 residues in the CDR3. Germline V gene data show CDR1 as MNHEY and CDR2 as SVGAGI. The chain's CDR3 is CASSYSGQGGYEQYF. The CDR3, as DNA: TGTGCCAGCAGTTACTCGGGACAGGGTGGCTACGAGCAGTACTTC.

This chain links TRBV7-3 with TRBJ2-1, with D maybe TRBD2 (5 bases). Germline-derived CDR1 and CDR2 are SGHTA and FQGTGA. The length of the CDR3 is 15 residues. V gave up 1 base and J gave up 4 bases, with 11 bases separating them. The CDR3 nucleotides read TGTGCCAGCAGCTTAATCCGCGGGCCTTACAATGAGCAGTTCTTC. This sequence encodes CASSLIRGPYNEQFF.

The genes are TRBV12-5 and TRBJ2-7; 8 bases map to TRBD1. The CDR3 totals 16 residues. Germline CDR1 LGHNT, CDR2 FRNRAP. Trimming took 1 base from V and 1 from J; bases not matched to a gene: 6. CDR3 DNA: TGTGCTAGTGGTTTGGGCTCCGGGACAGGTTCCTACGAGCAGTACTTC. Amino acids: CASGLGSGTGSYEQYF.

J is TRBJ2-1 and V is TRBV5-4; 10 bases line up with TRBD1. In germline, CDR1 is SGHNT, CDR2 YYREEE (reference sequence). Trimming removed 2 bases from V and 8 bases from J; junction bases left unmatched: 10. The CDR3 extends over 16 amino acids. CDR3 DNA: TGTGCCAGCAGCTTCTACCAAGACAGGGGGCGAGATGAGCAGTTCTTC. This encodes CASSFYQDRGRDEQFF.

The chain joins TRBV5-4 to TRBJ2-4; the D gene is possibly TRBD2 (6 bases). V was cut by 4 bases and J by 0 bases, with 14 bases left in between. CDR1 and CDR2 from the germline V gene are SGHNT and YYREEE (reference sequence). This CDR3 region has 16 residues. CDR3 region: CASSREAGLAKNIQYF. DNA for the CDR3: TGTGCCAGCAGCCGGGAAGCGGGCCTAGCCAAAAACATTCAGTACTTC.

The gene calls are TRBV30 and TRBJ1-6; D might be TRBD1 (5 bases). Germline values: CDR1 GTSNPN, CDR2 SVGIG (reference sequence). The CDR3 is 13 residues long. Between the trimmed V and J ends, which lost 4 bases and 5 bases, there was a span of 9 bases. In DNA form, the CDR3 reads TGTGCCTGGACAGGGACTAATAATTCACCCCTCCACTTT. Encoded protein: CAWTGTNNSPLHF.

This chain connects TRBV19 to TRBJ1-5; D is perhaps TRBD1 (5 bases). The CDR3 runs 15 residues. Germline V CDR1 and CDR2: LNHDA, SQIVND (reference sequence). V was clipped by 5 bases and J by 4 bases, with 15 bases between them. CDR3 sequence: CASSLFGGTNQPQHF. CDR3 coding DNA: TGTGCCAGTAGTTTATTCGGAGGGACGAATCAGCCCCAGCATTTT. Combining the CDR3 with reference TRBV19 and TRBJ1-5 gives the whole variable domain DGGITQSPKYLFRKEGQNVTLSCEQNLNHDAMYWYRQDPGQGLRLIYYSQIVNDFQKGDIAEGYSVSREKKESFPLTVTSAQKNPTAFYLCASSLFGGTNQPQHFGDGTRLSIL.

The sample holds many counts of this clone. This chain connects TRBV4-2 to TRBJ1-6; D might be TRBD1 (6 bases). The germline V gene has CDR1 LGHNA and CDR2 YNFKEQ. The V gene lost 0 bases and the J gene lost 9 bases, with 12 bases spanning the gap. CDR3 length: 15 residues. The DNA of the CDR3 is TGTGCCAGCAGCCAAGACCCCGCAGGGGCTTCACCCCTCCACTTT. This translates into CASSQDPAGASPLHF.

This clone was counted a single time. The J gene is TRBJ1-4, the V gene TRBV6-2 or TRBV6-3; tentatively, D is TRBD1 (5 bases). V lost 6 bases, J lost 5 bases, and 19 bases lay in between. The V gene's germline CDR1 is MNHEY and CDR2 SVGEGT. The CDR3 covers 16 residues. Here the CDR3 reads CASRPRGTRGNEKLFF. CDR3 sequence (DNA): TGTGCCAGCAGACCTCGAGGGACGCGGGGGAATGAAAAACTGTTTTTT.

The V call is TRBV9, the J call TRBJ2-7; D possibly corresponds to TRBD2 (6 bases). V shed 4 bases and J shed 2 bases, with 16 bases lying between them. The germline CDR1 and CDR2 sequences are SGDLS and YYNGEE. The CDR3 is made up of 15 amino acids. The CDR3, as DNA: TGTGCCAGCAGCCGAACGGGACTCAGGACCTACGAGCAGTACTTC. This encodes CASSRTGLRTYEQYF.

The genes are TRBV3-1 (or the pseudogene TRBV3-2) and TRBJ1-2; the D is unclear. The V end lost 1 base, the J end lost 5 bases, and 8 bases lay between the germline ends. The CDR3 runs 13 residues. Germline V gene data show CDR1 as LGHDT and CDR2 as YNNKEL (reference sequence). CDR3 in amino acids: CASSQGAGYGYTF. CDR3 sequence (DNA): TGTGCCAGCAGCCAAGGGGCAGGTTATGGCTACACCTTC.

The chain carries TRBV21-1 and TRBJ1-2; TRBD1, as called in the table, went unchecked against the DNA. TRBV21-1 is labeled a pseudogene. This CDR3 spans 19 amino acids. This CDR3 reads CASPYPDETGTKPNYGYTF. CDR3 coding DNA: TGTGCCAGCCCCTACCCCGACGAAACCGGGACAAAGCCTAACTATGGCTACACCTTC.

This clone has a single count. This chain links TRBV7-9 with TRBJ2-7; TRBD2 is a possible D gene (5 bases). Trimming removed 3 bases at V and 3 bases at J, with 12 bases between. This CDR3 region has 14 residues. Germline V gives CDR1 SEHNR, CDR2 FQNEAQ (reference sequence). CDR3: CASSFRAGGYEQYF. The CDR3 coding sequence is TGTGCCAGCAGCTTTAGGGCAGGAGGCTACGAGCAGTACTTC.

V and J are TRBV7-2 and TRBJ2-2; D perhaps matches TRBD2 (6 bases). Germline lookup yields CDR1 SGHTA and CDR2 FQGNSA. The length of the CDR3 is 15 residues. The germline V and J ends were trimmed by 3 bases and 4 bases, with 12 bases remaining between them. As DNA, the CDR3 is TGTGCCAGCAGCTTTCTGCGGGGTGGCACCGGGGAGCTGTTTTTT. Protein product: CASSFLRGGTGELFF.

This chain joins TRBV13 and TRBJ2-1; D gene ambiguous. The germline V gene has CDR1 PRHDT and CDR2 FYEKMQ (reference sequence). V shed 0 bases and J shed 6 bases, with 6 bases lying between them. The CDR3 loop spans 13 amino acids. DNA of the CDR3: TGTGCCAGCAGCTTAGGCACCGGCAATGAGCAGTTCTTC. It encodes CASSLGTGNEQFF. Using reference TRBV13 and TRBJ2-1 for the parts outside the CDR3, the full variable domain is AAGVIQSPRHLIKEKRETATLKCYPIPRHDTVYWYQQGPGQDPQFLISFYEKMQSDKGSIPDRFSAQQFSDYHSELNMSSLELGDSALYFCASSLGTGNEQFFGPGTRLTVL.

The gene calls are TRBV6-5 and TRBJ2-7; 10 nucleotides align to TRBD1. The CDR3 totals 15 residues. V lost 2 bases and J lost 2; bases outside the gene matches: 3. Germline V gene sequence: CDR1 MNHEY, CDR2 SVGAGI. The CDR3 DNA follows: TGTGCCAGCAGTTACAAGGGACAGGGGACCTACGAGCAGTACTTC. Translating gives CASSYKGQGTYEQYF.

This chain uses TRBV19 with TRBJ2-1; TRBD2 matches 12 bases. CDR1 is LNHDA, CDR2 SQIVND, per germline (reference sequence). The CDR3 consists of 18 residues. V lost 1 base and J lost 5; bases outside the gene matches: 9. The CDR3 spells CASSIGLAGGKINNEQFF. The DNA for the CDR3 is TGTGCCAGTAGTATAGGGCTAGCGGGAGGGAAGATAAACAATGAGCAGTTCTTC.

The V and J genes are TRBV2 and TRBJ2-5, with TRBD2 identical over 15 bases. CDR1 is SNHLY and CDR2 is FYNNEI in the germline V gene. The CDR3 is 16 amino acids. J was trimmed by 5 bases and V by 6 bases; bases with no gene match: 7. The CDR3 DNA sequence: TGTGCCAGCAGCCCCAGGACTAGCGGGGGGGGTGAGACCCAGTACTTC. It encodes CASSPRTSGGGETQYF.